One sample yielded the 15 T cell receptor beta chains listed below, sequenced in a study of T cells in Graves' hyperthyroidism and ophthalmopathy. From RNA transcripts, TCR beta CDR3 regions were amplified. HTBI primers were used for first-round RT-PCR of the TCR CDR3. TCRdb re-called the multiplex PCR reads with MiXCR, one entry per CDR3 protein. The sample records roughly 660,000 distinct CDR3 sequences, around a sixth being singletons. Source material: blood. These receptors all stem from a man in his fifties with Graves' hyperthyroidism.

This clonotype was counted many times. V usage is TRBV12-3 or TRBV12-4 and J usage is TRBJ1-1, with D tentatively TRBD1 (5 bases). The CDR3 contains 17 residues. V lost 4 bases to trimming and J lost 5 bases, with 23 bases between them. The CDR3 spells CASSSGRRTEWGTEAFF. CDR3 sequence (DNA): TGTGCCAGCAGTTCGGGACGGAGAACGGAGTGGGGGACTGAAGCTTTCTTT.

The V call is TRBV7-9, the J call TRBJ2-7; D possibly corresponds to TRBD2 (5 bases). The length of the CDR3 is 17 residues. V lost 7 bases to trimming and J lost 0 bases, with 22 bases between them. Germline V gene sequence: CDR1 SEHNR, CDR2 FQNEAQ (reference sequence). CDR3 in DNA: TGTGCCAGCACCCCGAAAGAGGGCAGGCGGAACTCCTACGAGCAGTACTTC. The encoded protein is CASTPKEGRRNSYEQYF.

This clonotype came up many times. V and J are TRBV11-2 and TRBJ2-1; 8 bases map to TRBD2. This CDR3 is 15 amino acids long. Germline V gives CDR1 SGHAT, CDR2 FQNNGV. J lost 7 bases, V lost 5 bases, and 10 bases had no gene match. The CDR3 DNA reads TGTGCCAGCAGCGCGTACCCCGGGACTAGAAATGAGCAGTTCTTC. This translates into CASSAYPGTRNEQFF. Together with reference TRBV11-2 and TRBJ2-1, the CDR3 gives the full variable domain: EAGVAQSPRYKIIEKRQSVAFWCNPISGHATLYWYQQILGQGPKLLIQFQNNGVVDDSQLPKDRFSAERLKGVDSTLKIQPAKLEDSAVYLCASSAYPGTRNEQFFGPGTRLTVL.

This clonotype occurred many times. The rearrangement uses TRBV3-1 and TRBJ2-5, with 11 bases identical to TRBD2. The V segment lost 8 bases and the J segment 2 bases; nucleotides outside the gene matches: 16. This CDR3 is 18 amino acids long. The V gene's germline CDR1 is LGHDT and CDR2 YNNKEL (reference sequence). Here the CDR3 reads CASRGLAGGGGPQETQYF. DNA of the CDR3: TGTGCCAGCCGGGGGCTAGCGGGAGGCGGGGGCCCACAAGAGACCCAGTACTTC.

This clonotype was counted a few times. The chain has TRBV27 and TRBJ2-7, with 10 bases matching TRBD2. The CDR3 is 15 residues long. Per the germline V gene, CDR1 is MNHEY and CDR2 is SMNVEV (reference sequence). Trimming removed 8 bases from V and 0 bases from J; junction bases left unmatched: 7. CDR3 nucleotide sequence: TGTGCCAGCCCGCCTGAGCGGGAGGGCTCCTACGAGCAGTACTTC. Its protein product is CASPPEREGSYEQYF.

Ten or more counts support this clonotype. The chain recombines TRBV6-1 with TRBJ2-3, with 11 bases fitting TRBD2. This CDR3 has 16 amino acids. After removal of 4 bases from V and 4 bases from J, the junction contained 7 bases not matched to a gene. CDR1 is MNHNS, CDR2 SASEGT, per germline. CDR3 sequence: CASSAWASGRSDTQYF. CDR3 coding DNA: TGTGCCAGCAGTGCCTGGGCTAGCGGGAGGTCAGATACGCAGTATTTT.

The CDR3 region is CSAEAGVRSSYNEQFF. The DNA of the CDR3 is TGCAGTGCTGAAGCCGGGGTCCGTAGCTCCTACAATGAGCAGTTCTTC. V gene TRBV20-1 combines with J gene TRBJ2-1, with a tentative D call TRBD2 (5 bases). V lost 5 bases, J lost 0 bases, and 17 bases lay in between. The length of the CDR3 is 16 residues. Looked up from germline, CDR1 is DFQATT and CDR2 is SNEGSKA (reference sequence).

There are many counts of this clonotype. The rearrangement uses TRBV7-2 and TRBJ2-1, with no clear D. The germline V gene encodes CDR1 SGHTA and CDR2 FQGNSA. The CDR3 sequence is 13 residues long. V lost 2 bases and J 9 bases, leaving 11 bases between the germline ends. The CDR3 region is CASSLPSMSEQFF. The CDR3 DNA sequence: TGTGCCAGCAGCTTACCGTCGATGAGTGAGCAGTTCTTC.

This clonotype was picked up many times. V usage is TRBV2 and J usage is TRBJ1-2; tentative D call: TRBD1 (6 bases). CDR3 length equals 15 residues. Germline-derived CDR1 and CDR2 are SNHLY and FYNNEI. Deletions cut 6 bases from V and 4 bases from J, with 18 bases between. CDR3 loop: CASRGDTRGSYGYTF. The DNA for the CDR3 is TGTGCCAGCAGAGGGGACACCCGAGGCTCCTATGGCTACACCTTC.

In this sample, this clonotype turned up many times. The chain is built from TRBV2 and TRBJ1-4, with D uncertain. The length of the CDR3 is 13 residues. Trimming pared 8 bases from V and 3 bases from J, leaving 10 bases between. CDR1 and CDR2 from the germline V gene are SNHLY and FYNNEI. The DNA of the CDR3 is TGTGCCAGCGGACCCTGGCCTAATGAAAAACTGTTTTTT. This encodes CASGPWPNEKLFF.

The chain combines TRBV5-6 with TRBJ1-5, with a possible D match to TRBD1 (5 bases). V was pared by 2 bases and J by 2 bases, with 11 bases between. The germline V gene has CDR1 SGHDT and CDR2 YYEEEE. CDR3 size: 15 residues. Written as DNA, the CDR3 is TGTGCCAGCAGCTTAAAAGGGACTGGCAATCAGCCCCAGCATTTT. The encoded protein is CASSLKGTGNQPQHF.

V usage is TRBV5-1 and J usage is TRBJ2-5; 8 nucleotides line up with TRBD1. The length of the CDR3 is 16 residues. Germline CDR1 SGHRS, CDR2 YFSETQ. Germline trimming cut 3 bases from V and 4 bases from J; bases unmatched to any gene: 11. Here the CDR3 DNA reads TGCGCCAGCAGCTCTCTGGACAGGGACTCCGGAGAGACCCAGTACTTC. It yields the protein CASSSLDRDSGETQYF.

This clonotype came up many times. The rearrangement uses TRBV2 and TRBJ1-1; TRBD1 might be the D (6 bases). The CDR3 loop spans 14 amino acids. The V end lost 7 bases, the J end lost 2 bases, and 14 bases lay between the germline ends. Looked up from germline, CDR1 is SNHLY and CDR2 is FYNNEI. The CDR3 loop reads CASTFRGSNTEAFF. The CDR3 DNA sequence: TGTGCCAGCACCTTCAGGGGCTCAAACACTGAAGCTTTCTTT.

There are a few counts of this clonotype. CDR3 sequence (DNA): TGTGCCAGCAGCTGGACAGTGGAGGTGGACACTGAAGCTTTCTTT. It encodes CASSWTVEVDTEAFF. V gene TRBV7-2 combines with J gene TRBJ1-1, with TRBD1 as a possible D gene (6 bases). CDR3 length: 15 amino acids. Germline-derived CDR1 and CDR2 are SGHTA and FQGNSA. V dropped 4 bases and J dropped 3 bases, with 15 bases sitting between them. Combining the CDR3 with reference TRBV7-2 and TRBJ1-1 gives the whole variable domain GAGVSQSPSNKVTEKGKDVELRCDPISGHTALYWYRQSLGQGLEFLIYFQGNSAPDKSGLPSDRFSAERTGGSVSTLTIQRTQQEDSAVYLCASSWTVEVDTEAFFGQGTRLTVV.

This clonotype was seen a handful of times. The chain couples TRBV6-5 to TRBJ2-7; 9 bases match TRBD2. Germline lookup yields CDR1 MNHEY and CDR2 SVGAGI. J was trimmed by 6 bases and V by 1 base; bases with no gene match: 16. The CDR3 has 18 amino acids. This CDR3 is CASSYLPGVVAGGGEQYF. The CDR3, as DNA: TGTGCCAGCAGTTACTTACCAGGCGTGGTGGCGGGAGGGGGCGAGCAGTACTTC.